The clone carrying this T cell receptor (beta chain) was seen ten or more times. Its cognate antigen is unknown. Amplification of TCR alpha and beta CDR3 regions from RNA used iRepertoire nested multiplex PCR. Tissue mRNA or PBMC total RNA, about 95-450 ng, went into one-step reverse transcription and amplification. One entry per CDR3 protein, called by TCRdb with MiXCR from the multiplex PCR reads. The data show approximately 89,000 distinct CDR3 sequences, 23% seen once. This CDR3 is 13 amino acids long. Trimming left V 6 bases short and J 1 base short, with 9 bases between. Germline V lookup: CDR1 MNHEY, CDR2 SVGEGT. The data derive from a study of glioma-infiltrating T cells. Study findings and constraints: Non-neoplastic patients had below-expected tissue-blood divergence, while all gliomas exceeded expectation.

Source material: glioma tissue, nonneoplastic brain tissue, or PBMCs (not recorded which). This sequence originates from a human donor with low-grade glioma or glioblastoma, undergoing nonglioma brain surgery, or in good health (not recorded which). The chain combines TRBV6-2 or TRBV6-3 with TRBJ1-1; D is possibly TRBD1 (6 bases). The DNA of the CDR3 is TGTGCCAGCAGATCACAGGGGAACACTGAAGCTTTCTTT. The encoded protein is CASRSQGNTEAFF.